This entry lists 15 T cell receptor beta chains sequenced from one sample in a study of blood T cell repertoires in COVID-19. Libraries were prepared by immunoSEQ multiplex PCR; TCRdb keeps only in-frame clonotypes and omits some of them. The data show roughly 300,000 clones, 92% seen once. The material sequenced was PBMCs or T cells enriched from blood (not recorded which). Every receptor here comes from a woman younger than 45 who had recovered from COVID-19.

The V call is TRBV6-5, the J call TRBJ1-3, with a weak D call TRBD1 (5 bases). The CDR3 sequence is 13 residues long. CDR1 and CDR2 (germline): MNHEY, SVGAGI. Trimming pared 8 bases from V and 8 bases from J, leaving 16 bases between. CDR3 amino acids: CASLPPGGDTIYF. CDR3 in DNA: TGTGCCAGCCTCCCCCCCGGAGGGGACACCATATATTTT.

The chain is built from TRBV7-3 and TRBJ2-1, with D possibly TRBD2 on 6 matching bases. The germline gives CDR1 SGHTA, CDR2 FQGTGA. The CDR3 sequence is 16 residues long. V gave up 1 base and J gave up 0 bases, with 10 bases separating them. CDR3 loop: CASSLSAGHSYNEQFF. CDR3 coding DNA: TGTGCCAGCAGCTTAAGTGCGGGGCACTCCTACAATGAGCAGTTCTTC.

Here the CDR3 DNA reads TGTGCCAGTAGTAGGACTAGCGGCTCTGGGGCCAACGTCCTGACTTTC. Protein sequence: CASSRTSGSGANVLTF. The V and J genes are TRBV19 and TRBJ2-6; the match to TRBD2 covers 10 bases. The trim removed 4 bases at V and 0 bases at J, leaving 0 bases unmatched. The CDR3 has 16 amino acids. The germline CDR1 and CDR2 sequences are LNHDA and SQIVND (reference sequence).

The J gene is TRBJ2-3, the V gene TRBV12-3 or TRBV12-4; D gene ambiguous. V was cut by 4 bases and J by 11 bases, with 10 bases left in between. This CDR3 region has 11 residues. CDR3 residues: CASSSAVGQYF. In DNA, the CDR3 is TGTGCCAGCAGTTCGGCGGTGGGGCAGTATTTT.

The V and J genes are TRBV24-1 and TRBJ1-6; 9 bases map to TRBD1. The trim removed 4 bases at V and 16 bases at J, leaving 10 bases unmatched. The CDR3 is 14 residues long. CDR1 and CDR2 from the germline V gene are KGHDR and SFDVKD. CDR3 nucleotides: TGTGCCACCAGTGACGGGACAGGGTTGACAGGACTCCACTTT. Protein sequence: CATSDGTGLTGLHF.

The V call is TRBV5-1, the J call TRBJ2-7; D may be TRBD1 (5 bases). The germline V gene has CDR1 SGHRS and CDR2 YFSETQ. CDR3 length: 15 amino acids. V dropped 4 bases and J dropped 7 bases, with 21 bases sitting between them. The CDR3: CASSVGHLGLGEQYF. The CDR3 DNA sequence: TGCGCCAGCAGCGTCGGACACCTGGGTCTTGGGGAGCAGTACTTC. Combining the CDR3 with reference TRBV5-1 and TRBJ2-7 gives the whole variable domain KAGVTQTPRYLIKTRGQQVTLSCSPISGHRSVSWYQQTPGQGLQFLFEYFSETQRNKGNFPGRFSGRQFSNSRSEMNVSTLELGDSALYLCASSVGHLGLGEQYFGPGTRLTVT.

The chain employs TRBV5-1 and TRBJ2-2; D call uncertain. V was trimmed by 0 bases and J by 6 bases, leaving 15 bases between them. CDR1 and CDR2 from the germline V gene are SGHRS and YFSETQ. The CDR3 loop spans 16 amino acids. The chain's CDR3 is CASSLAHGGLAGELFF. The CDR3, as DNA: TGCGCCAGCAGCTTGGCCCACGGCGGCCTTGCCGGGGAGCTGTTTTTT.

The chain recombines TRBV6-5 with TRBJ1-6; the D gene is possibly TRBD1 (5 bases). The V end lost 3 bases, the J end lost 4 bases, and 13 bases lay between the germline ends. Germline-derived CDR1 and CDR2 are MNHEY and SVGAGI. The CDR3 has 16 residues. Here the CDR3 DNA reads TGTGCCAGCAGTTATTCAGGGACTTCTTATAATTCACCCCTCCACTTT. Protein: CASSYSGTSYNSPLHF.

The V gene is TRBV25-1, the J gene TRBJ2-3, with D possibly being TRBD1 (6 bases). The V gene lost 6 bases and the J gene lost 4 bases, with 20 bases spanning the gap. The CDR3 runs to 16 residues. Germline loops: CDR1 MGHDK, CDR2 SYGVNS. The DNA for the CDR3 is TGTGCCAGCAGGTCTCAGGGGCGAGGGTCCCCAGATACGCAGTATTTT. Its protein is CASRSQGRGSPDTQYF. Full variable domain (outside the CDR3, taken from reference TRBV25-1 and TRBJ2-3): EADIYQTPRYLVIGTGKKITLECSQTMGHDKMYWYQQDPGMELHLIHYSYGVNSTEKGDLSSESTVSRIRTEHFPLTLESARPSHTSQYLCASRSQGRGSPDTQYFGPGTRLTVL.

The J gene is TRBJ2-1, the V gene TRBV25-1; 9 bases align to TRBD2. This CDR3 region has 18 residues. V gave up 3 bases and J gave up 3 bases; unmatched junction bases: 12. Per the germline V gene, CDR1 is MGHDK and CDR2 is SYGVNS. This chain's CDR3 is CASSDTGSSGTIYNEQFF. The CDR3, as DNA: TGTGCCAGCAGTGACACAGGGTCTAGCGGGACGATCTACAATGAGCAGTTCTTC.

This chain uses TRBV7-9 with TRBJ2-5; 11 bases fit TRBD1. The CDR3 totals 16 residues. V shed 3 bases and J 5 bases; nucleotides not matched to a gene: 8. Germline V gene lookup returns CDR1 SEHNR and CDR2 FQNEAQ (reference sequence). This CDR3 is CASSLTGTGGLETQYF. CDR3 nucleotide sequence: TGTGCCAGCAGCTTGACCGGGACAGGGGGTCTGGAGACCCAGTACTTC.

This clone has a single count. This sequence joins TRBV9 and TRBJ2-5; TRBD1 agrees at 7 bases. Germline CDR1 reads SGDLS; CDR2 reads YYNGEE. The CDR3 contains 14 residues. V trimming: 3 bases; J trimming: 4 bases; junction bases outside the gene matches: 6. DNA for the CDR3: TGTGCCAGCAGCGGAGGGGGCTATACAGAGACCCAGTACTTC. This codes for CASSGGGYTETQYF. Full variable domain (missing parts from reference TRBV9 and TRBJ2-5): DSGVTQTPKHLITATGQRVTLRCSPRSGDLSVYWYQQSLDQGLQFLIQYYNGEERAKGNILERFSAQQFPDLHSELNLSSLELGDSALYFCASSGGGYTETQYFGPGTRLLVL.

The J gene is TRBJ1-5, the V gene TRBV5-1; the D gene is possibly TRBD1 (5 bases). The CDR3 consists of 13 residues. CDR1 SGHRS and CDR2 YFSETQ come from the germline V gene. V was pared by 4 bases and J by 4 bases, with 9 bases between. The CDR3 spells CASSPGGNQPQHF. The CDR3 DNA is TGCGCCAGCAGCCCGGGGGGGAATCAGCCCCAGCATTTT.

This clone was recorded only once. The DNA of the CDR3 is TGTGCCAGCTCATACAGCCCTGGGGCCAACGTCCTGACTTTC. As protein: CASSYSPGANVLTF. The chain combines TRBV18 with TRBJ2-6; D ambiguous. CDR3 size: 14 residues. Per germline, CDR1 KGHSH and CDR2 LQKENI. The V end was cut by 5 bases, the J end by 2 bases, with 7 bases between.

V gene TRBV5-1 combines with J gene TRBJ1-1; 9 nucleotides match TRBD1. This CDR3 is 13 amino acids long. The V and J ends lost 4 bases and 11 bases, in that order; junction bases with no gene match: 9. The germline V gene encodes CDR1 SGHRS and CDR2 YFSETQ. The CDR3 nucleotides are TGCGCCAGCAGCATCGGGACAGGGATGATCGCTTTCTTT. Its translation is CASSIGTGMIAFF.